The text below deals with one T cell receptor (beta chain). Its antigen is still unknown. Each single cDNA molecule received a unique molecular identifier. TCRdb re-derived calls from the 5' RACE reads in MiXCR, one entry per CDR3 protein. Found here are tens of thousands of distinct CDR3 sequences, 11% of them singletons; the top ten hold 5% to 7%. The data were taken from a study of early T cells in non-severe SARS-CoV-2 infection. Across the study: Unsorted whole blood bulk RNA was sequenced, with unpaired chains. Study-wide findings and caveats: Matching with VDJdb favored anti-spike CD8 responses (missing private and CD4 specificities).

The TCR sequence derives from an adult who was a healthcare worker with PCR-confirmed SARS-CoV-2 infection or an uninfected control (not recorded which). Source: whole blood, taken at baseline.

CDR3 coding DNA: TGTGCCAGCAGGGGGACTATCGATGAGCAGTTCTTC. The encoded protein is CASRGTIDEQFF. This chain joins TRBV12-3 or TRBV12-4 and TRBJ2-1; the match to TRBD2 covers 7 bases. The J segment lost 8 bases and the V segment lost 6 bases, leaving 4 bases of the junction unmatched. The CDR3 length is 12 residues.